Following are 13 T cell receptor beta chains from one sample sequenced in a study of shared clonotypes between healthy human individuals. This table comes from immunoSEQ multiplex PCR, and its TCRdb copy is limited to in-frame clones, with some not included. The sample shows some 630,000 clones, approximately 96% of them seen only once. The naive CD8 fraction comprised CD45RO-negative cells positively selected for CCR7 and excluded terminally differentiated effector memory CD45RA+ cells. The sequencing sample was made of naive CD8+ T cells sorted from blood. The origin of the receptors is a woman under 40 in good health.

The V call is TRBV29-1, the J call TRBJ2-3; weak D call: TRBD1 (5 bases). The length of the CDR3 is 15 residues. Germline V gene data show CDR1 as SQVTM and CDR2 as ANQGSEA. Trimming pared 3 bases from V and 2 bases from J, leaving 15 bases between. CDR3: CSVDNRSRNTDTQYF. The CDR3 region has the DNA TGCAGCGTTGATAACAGGTCGCGGAACACAGATACGCAGTATTTT.

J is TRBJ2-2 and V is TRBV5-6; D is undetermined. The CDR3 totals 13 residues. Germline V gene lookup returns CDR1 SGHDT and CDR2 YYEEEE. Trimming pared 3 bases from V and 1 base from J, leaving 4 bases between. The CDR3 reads CASSSGNTGELFF. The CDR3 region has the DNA TGTGCCAGCAGCTCGGGGAACACCGGGGAGCTGTTTTTT.

CDR3 protein: CASSLLQGLLNTEAFF. As DNA, the CDR3 is TGTGCCAGCAGCTTACTTCAGGGGCTACTGAACACTGAAGCTTTCTTT. V is TRBV7-9 and J is TRBJ1-1; a possible D gene is TRBD1 (6 bases). CDR3 length: 16 amino acids. The V and J ends lost 2 bases and 0 bases respectively, with 13 bases between them. The germline CDR1 and CDR2 sequences are SEHNR and FQNEAQ (reference sequence).

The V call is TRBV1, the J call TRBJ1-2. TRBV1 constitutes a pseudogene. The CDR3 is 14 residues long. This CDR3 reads CTSSKAGRAHGYTF. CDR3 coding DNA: TGCACCAGCAGCAAAGCCGGGAGAGCCCATGGCTACACCTTC.

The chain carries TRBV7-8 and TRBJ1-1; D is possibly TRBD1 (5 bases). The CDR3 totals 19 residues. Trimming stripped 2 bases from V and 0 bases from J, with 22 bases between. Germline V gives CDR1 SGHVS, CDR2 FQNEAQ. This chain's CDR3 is CASSLRREEMGRLNTEAFF. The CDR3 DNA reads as TGTGCCAGCAGCTTAAGGAGAGAGGAAATGGGGCGTTTGAACACTGAAGCTTTCTTT.

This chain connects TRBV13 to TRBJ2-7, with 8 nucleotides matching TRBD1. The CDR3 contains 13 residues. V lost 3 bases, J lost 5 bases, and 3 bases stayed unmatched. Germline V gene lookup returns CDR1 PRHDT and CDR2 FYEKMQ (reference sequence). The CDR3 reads CASSLDREDEQYF. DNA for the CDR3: TGTGCCAGCAGCTTGGACAGGGAGGACGAGCAGTACTTC.

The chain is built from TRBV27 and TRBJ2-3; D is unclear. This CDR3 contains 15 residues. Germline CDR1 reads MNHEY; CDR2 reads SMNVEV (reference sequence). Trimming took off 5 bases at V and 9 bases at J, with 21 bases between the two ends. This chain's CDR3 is CASSLGGILGLTQYF. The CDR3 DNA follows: TGTGCCAGCAGTCTGGGTGGGATATTAGGTTTGACGCAGTATTTT.

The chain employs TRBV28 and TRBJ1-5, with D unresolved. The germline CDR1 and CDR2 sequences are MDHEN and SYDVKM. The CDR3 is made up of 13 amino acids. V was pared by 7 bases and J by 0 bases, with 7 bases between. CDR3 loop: CASISNSNQPQHF. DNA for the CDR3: TGTGCCAGCATCTCCAATAGCAATCAGCCCCAGCATTTT.

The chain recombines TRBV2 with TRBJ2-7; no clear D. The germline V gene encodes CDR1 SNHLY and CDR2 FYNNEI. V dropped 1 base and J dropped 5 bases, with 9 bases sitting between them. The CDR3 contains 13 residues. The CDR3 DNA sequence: TGTGCCAGCAGTGAAGGTTTTCCCCACGAGCAGTACTTC. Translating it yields CASSEGFPHEQYF.

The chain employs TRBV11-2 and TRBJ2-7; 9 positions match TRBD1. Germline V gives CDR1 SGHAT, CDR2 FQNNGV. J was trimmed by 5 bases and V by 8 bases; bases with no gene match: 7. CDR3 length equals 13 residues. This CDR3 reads CASGWTGENEQYF. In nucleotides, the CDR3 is TGTGCCAGCGGGTGGACAGGGGAAAACGAGCAGTACTTC.

The CDR3 DNA is TGTGCCAGCAGCTTAGAGTGGGCAGGGCCCACAGATACGCAGTATTTT. Translated: CASSLEWAGPTDTQYF. V is TRBV11-2 and J is TRBJ2-3; weak D call: TRBD1 (5 bases). Looked up from germline, CDR1 is SGHAT and CDR2 is FQNNGV. This CDR3 has 16 amino acids. Between the trimmed V and J ends, which lost 0 bases and 2 bases, there was a span of 12 bases. The full variable domain, its missing parts supplied by reference TRBV11-2 and TRBJ2-3, is EAGVAQSPRYKIIEKRQSVAFWCNPISGHATLYWYQQILGQGPKLLIQFQNNGVVDDSQLPKDRFSAERLKGVDSTLKIQPAKLEDSAVYLCASSLEWAGPTDTQYFGPGTRLTVL.

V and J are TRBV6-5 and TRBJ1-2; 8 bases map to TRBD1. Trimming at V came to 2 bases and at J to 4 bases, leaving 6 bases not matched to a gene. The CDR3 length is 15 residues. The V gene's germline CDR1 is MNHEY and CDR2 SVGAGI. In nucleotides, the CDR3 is TGTGCCAGCAGTTACGAGCCAGGGGGCATCTATGGCTACACCTTC. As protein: CASSYEPGGIYGYTF.

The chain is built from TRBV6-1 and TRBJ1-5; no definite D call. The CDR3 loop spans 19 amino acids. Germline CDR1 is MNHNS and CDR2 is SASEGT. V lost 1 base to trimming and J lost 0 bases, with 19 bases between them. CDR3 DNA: TGTGCCAGCAGTGAAGTTCCGGGTAGGGTTTTGGGTAGCAATCAGCCCCAGCATTTT. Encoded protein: CASSEVPGRVLGSNQPQHF.